Listed below are T cell receptor beta chains from one sample, sequenced in a study of shared clonotypes between healthy human individuals. The table came from immunoSEQ multiplex PCR; TCRdb's copy has only in-frame clones and leaves some out. Of some 1.4 million clones in the sample, around 95% were seen once. The source material was naive CD4+ T cells sorted from blood. These receptors originate from a man aged 25-45 years in good health. The CDR3 runs from the conserved cysteine through the conserved F or W. The order of the fields is J gene, V gene, clone size, D gene, CDR3 protein, CDR3 DNA. A D gene is named only where the DNA matches it firmly. The size field is filled for only some rows; it gives once, few, many or a size class.

TRBJ2-3 | TRBV2 | NA | NA | CASRDSGPVLLYF | TGTGCCAGCAGAGACTCGGGTCCCGTCTTACTGTATTTT
TRBJ2-1 | TRBV9 | NA | NA | CASSVEGRPLFF | TGTGCCAGCAGCGTAGAGGGGAGGCCTTTGTTCTTC
TRBJ2-1 | TRBV2 | NA | TRBD1 | CASSHFPGQGYNEQFF | TGTGCCAGCAGTCACTTTCCGGGACAGGGGTACAATGAGCAGTTCTTC
TRBJ2-1 | TRBV5-5 | NA | TRBD2 | CASRHATSGRIGGSNEQFF | TGTGCCAGCAGACACGCGACTAGCGGGAGAATCGGGGGGAGCAATGAGCAGTTCTTC
TRBJ2-2 | TRBV5-1 | once | TRBD2 | CASSLSGRKAGELFF | TGCGCCAGCAGCCTCAGCGGGAGAAAAGCCGGGGAGCTGTTTTTT
TRBJ2-3 | TRBV30 | NA | NA | CAWSVTGRDTDTQYF | TGTGCCTGGAGTGTAACAGGGCGAGACACAGATACGCAGTATTTT
TRBJ2-1 | TRBV10-3 | NA | TRBD2 | CAISGVAGDNEQFF | TGTGCCATCAGTGGGGTAGCGGGGGACAATGAGCAGTTCTTC
TRBJ1-2 | TRBV28 | NA | NA | CASSEMGAYGYTF | TGTGCCAGCAGTGAAATGGGGGCCTATGGCTACACCTTC
TRBJ2-2 | TRBV11-2 | NA | NA | CASSLFQSTGELFF | TGTGCCAGCAGCTTATTCCAATCTACCGGGGAGCTGTTTTTT
TRBJ1-2 | TRBV5-6 | NA | NA | CASRATAGVFRDYGYTF | TGTGCCAGCAGGGCGACGGCAGGAGTTTTTAGGGATTATGGCTACACCTTC
TRBJ2-7 | TRBV28 | once | TRBD2 | CASSFPAGPNYEQYF | TGTGCCAGCAGCTTTCCAGCGGGACCCAATTACGAGCAGTACTTC
TRBJ2-7 | TRBV28 | NA | NA | CASSRHMTASYEQYF | TGTGCCAGCAGTCGACATATGACAGCCTCCTACGAGCAGTACTTC
TRBJ1-2 | TRBV5-5 | NA | NA | CASSLSDSGDYGYTF | TGTGCCAGCAGCTTGTCGGACAGTGGCGACTATGGCTACACCTTC
TRBJ2-3 | TRBV5-1 | NA | TRBD2 | CASSWLAGSTDTQYF | TGCGCCAGCAGCTGGCTAGCGGGGAGCACAGATACGCAGTATTTT
TRBJ2-3 | TRBV9 | NA | TRBD2 | CASSVGRASGSTDTQYF | TGTGCCAGCAGCGTAGGTCGAGCTAGCGGGAGCACAGATACGCAGTATTTT
TRBJ1-5 | TRBV18 | NA | TRBD1 | CASSQTGAQVWSNQPQHF | TGTGCCAGCTCGCAAACAGGGGCCCAGGTATGGTCCAATCAGCCCCAGCATTTT
TRBJ1-2 | TRBV15 | NA | NA | CATSRGVEINYGYTF | TGTGCCACCAGCAGAGGGGTGGAAATTAACTATGGCTACACCTTC
TRBJ1-3 | TRBV9 | NA | NA | CASNGASGNTIYF | TGTGCCAGCAACGGGGCTTCTGGAAACACCATATATTTT
TRBJ2-6 | TRBV9 | NA | NA | CASSVDVSGSRVGANVLTF | TGTGCCAGCAGCGTAGACGTCTCCGGATCTCGGGTTGGGGCCAACGTCCTGACTTTC
TRBJ2-1 | TRBV5-1 | NA | TRBD2 | CASSLGLAGFSYNEQFF | TGCGCCAGCAGCCTTGGGCTAGCGGGATTCTCCTACAATGAGCAGTTCTTC
TRBJ2-7 | TRBV7-6 | NA | TRBD2 | CASSLGLAGADEQYF | TGTGCCAGCAGCTTAGGACTAGCGGGAGCCGACGAGCAGTACTTC
TRBJ2-7 | TRBV4-1 | NA | TRBD2 | CASSQVPSGNTVYEQYF | TGCGCCAGCAGCCAAGTTCCTAGCGGGAATACAGTCTACGAGCAGTACTTC
TRBJ2-5 | TRBV7-9 | NA | NA | CASSLGTPGGETQYF | TGTGCCAGCAGCTTAGGGACTCCGGGTGGAGAGACCCAGTACTTC
TRBJ1-2 | TRBV7-6 | NA | NA | CASSPGRGYGYTF | TGTGCCAGCAGCCCGGGACGGGGCTATGGCTACACCTTC
TRBJ2-1 | TRBV11-2 | NA | NA | CASSTDRTFYNEQFF | TGTGCCAGCAGCACAGACAGGACCTTCTACAATGAGCAGTTCTTC
TRBJ2-1 | TRBV10-3 | NA | NA | CAISASNEQFF | TGTGCCATCAGTGCATCAAATGAGCAGTTCTTC
TRBJ2-7 | TRBV7-2 | NA | NA | CASSSGRLYEQYF | TGTGCCAGCAGCTCGGGACGGCTATACGAGCAGTACTTC
TRBJ2-7 | TRBV18 | NA | NA | CASSPVADEQYF | TGTGCCAGCTCACCTGTCGCTGACGAGCAGTACTTC
TRBJ2-2 | TRBV4-1 | NA | NA | CASRDVQGRAGELFF | TGCGCCAGCAGGGACGTTCAGGGAAGGGCCGGGGAGCTGTTTTTT
TRBJ1-2 | TRBV10-3 | NA | NA | CAIPGPKDYGYTF | TGTGCCATTCCGGGACCAAAGGACTATGGCTACACCTTC
TRBJ2-1 | TRBV18 | NA | NA | CASSPDGPHNEQFF | TGTGCCAGCTCACCCGACGGACCTCACAATGAGCAGTTCTTC
TRBJ2-5 | TRBV19 | NA | NA | CASSIGRGQTQYF | TGTGCCAGTAGTATAGGGCGGGGACAGACCCAGTACTTC
TRBJ2-7 | TRBV29-1 | NA | TRBD1 | CSVMTGTGISYEQYF | TGCAGCGTAATGACCGGGACAGGGATCTCCTACGAGCAGTACTTC
TRBJ1-2 | TRBV6-6 | once | NA | CASSLPGGAGGYTF | TGTGCCAGCAGTCTCCCCGGGGGCGCGGGAGGCTACACCTTC
TRBJ2-1 | TRBV5-1 | NA | NA | CASSSPGTLNEQFF | TGCGCCAGCAGCTCACCAGGGACCCTCAATGAGCAGTTCTTC
TRBJ2-3 | TRBV9 | NA | NA | CASSPQVASTDTQYF | TGTGCCAGCAGCCCCCAGGTCGCTAGCACAGATACGCAGTATTTT
TRBJ2-1 | TRBV6-1 | NA | TRBD1 | CATTRDRGYNEQFF | TGTGCAACCACCCGGGACAGGGGGTACAATGAGCAGTTCTTC
TRBJ2-6 | TRBV7-8 | NA | NA | CATDGASESGANVLTF | TGTGCCACCGACGGGGCCTCGGAGTCTGGGGCCAACGTCCTGACTTTC
TRBJ2-6 | TRBV18 | NA | NA | CASSPPSLSGANVLTF | TGTGCCAGCTCACCACCGTCCCTCTCTGGGGCCAACGTCCTGACTTTC
TRBJ2-1 | TRBV6-1 | NA | TRBD1 | CASSEDRDEQFF | TGTGCCAGCAGTGAGGACAGGGACGAGCAGTTCTTC
TRBJ2-7 | TRBV19 | NA | TRBD2 | CASSGRTSGSYEQYF | TGTGCCAGTAGTGGTCGGACTAGCGGGAGCTACGAGCAGTACTTC
TRBJ2-5 | TRBV5-1 | NA | NA | CASMGAELETQYF | TGCGCCAGCATGGGTGCGGAATTAGAGACCCAGTACTTC
TRBJ1-2 | TRBV7-9 | NA | NA | CASSLMGAGDGYTF | TGTGCCAGCAGCTTAATGGGCGCTGGAGATGGCTACACCTTC
TRBJ2-2 | TRBV27 | NA | TRBD2 | CASRLHPGGGTGELFF | TGTGCCAGCAGATTACACCCGGGAGGCGGTACCGGGGAGCTGTTTTTT
TRBJ2-7 | TRBV18 | NA | TRBD2 | CASSPGLAGSEQYF | TGTGCCAGCTCGCCGGGACTAGCGGGAAGCGAGCAGTACTTC
TRBJ2-7 | TRBV5-1 | NA | TRBD1 | CASSLAHPGGAYEQYF | TGCGCCAGCAGCTTGGCCCACCCAGGGGGCGCCTACGAGCAGTACTTC